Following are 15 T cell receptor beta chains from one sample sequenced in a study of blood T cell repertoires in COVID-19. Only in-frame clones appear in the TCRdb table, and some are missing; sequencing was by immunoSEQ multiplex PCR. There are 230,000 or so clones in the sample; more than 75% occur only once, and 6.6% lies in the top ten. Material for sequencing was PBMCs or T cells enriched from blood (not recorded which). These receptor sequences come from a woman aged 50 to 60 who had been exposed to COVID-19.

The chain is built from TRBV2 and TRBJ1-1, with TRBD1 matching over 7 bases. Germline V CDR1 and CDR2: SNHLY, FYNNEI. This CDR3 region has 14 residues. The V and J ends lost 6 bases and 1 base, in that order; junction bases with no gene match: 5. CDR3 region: CASRWTGGNTEAFF. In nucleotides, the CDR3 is TGTGCCAGCAGGTGGACAGGAGGGAACACTGAAGCTTTCTTT. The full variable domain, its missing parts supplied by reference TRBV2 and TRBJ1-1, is EPEVTQTPSHQVTQMGQEVILRCVPISNHLYFYWYRQILGQKVEFLVSFYNNEISEKSEIFDDQFSVERPDGSNFTLKIRSTKLEDSAMYFCASRWTGGNTEAFFGQGTRLTVV.

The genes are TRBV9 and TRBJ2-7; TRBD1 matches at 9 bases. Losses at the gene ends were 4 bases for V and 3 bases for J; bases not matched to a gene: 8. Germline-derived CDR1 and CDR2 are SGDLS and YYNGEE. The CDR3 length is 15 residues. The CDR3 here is CASSPRTGGFYEQYF. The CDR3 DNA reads TGTGCCAGCAGCCCCCGAACAGGGGGCTTCTACGAGCAGTACTTC. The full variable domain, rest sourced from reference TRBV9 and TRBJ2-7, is DSGVTQTPKHLITATGQRVTLRCSPRSGDLSVYWYQQSLDQGLQFLIQYYNGEERAKGNILERFSAQQFPDLHSELNLSSLELGDSALYFCASSPRTGGFYEQYFGPGTRLTVT.

The CDR3 nucleotides read TGCGCCAGCAGCGGGGGGGACAGGGAGCCAGATACGCAGTATTTT. Translated, it gives CASSGGDREPDTQYF. The genes are TRBV10-2 and TRBJ2-3, with D perhaps TRBD1 (9 bases). The CDR3 contains 15 residues. The germline CDR1 and CDR2 sequences are WSHSY and SAAADI. V was shortened by 6 bases and J by 4 bases, with 17 bases between the two germline ends.

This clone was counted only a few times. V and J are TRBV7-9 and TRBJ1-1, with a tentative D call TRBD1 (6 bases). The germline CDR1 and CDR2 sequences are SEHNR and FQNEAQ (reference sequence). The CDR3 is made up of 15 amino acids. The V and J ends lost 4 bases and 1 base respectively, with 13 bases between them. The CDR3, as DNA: TGTGCCAGCAGCTCGAACAGGGAGGGGAACACTGAAGCTTTCTTT. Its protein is CASSSNREGNTEAFF.

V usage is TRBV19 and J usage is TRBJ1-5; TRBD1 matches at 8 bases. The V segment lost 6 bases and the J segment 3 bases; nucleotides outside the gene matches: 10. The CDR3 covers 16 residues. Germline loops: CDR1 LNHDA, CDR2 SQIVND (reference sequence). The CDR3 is CASSPARTGLNQPQHF. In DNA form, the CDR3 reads TGTGCCAGTAGCCCCGCGAGGACAGGGCTCAATCAGCCCCAGCATTTT.

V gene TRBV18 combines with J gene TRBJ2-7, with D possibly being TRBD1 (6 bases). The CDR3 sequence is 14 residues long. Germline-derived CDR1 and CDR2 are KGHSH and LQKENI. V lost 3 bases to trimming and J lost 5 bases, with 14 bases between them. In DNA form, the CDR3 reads TGTGCCAGCTCACCTCCCGGGACATTAGACGAGCAGTACTTC. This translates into CASSPPGTLDEQYF.

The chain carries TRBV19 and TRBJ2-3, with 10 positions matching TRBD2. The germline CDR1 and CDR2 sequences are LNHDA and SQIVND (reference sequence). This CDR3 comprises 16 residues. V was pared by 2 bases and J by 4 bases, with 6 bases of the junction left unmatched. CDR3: CASSIRSGGAADTQYF. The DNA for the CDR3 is TGTGCCAGTAGTATAAGGAGCGGGGGGGCCGCAGATACGCAGTATTTT.

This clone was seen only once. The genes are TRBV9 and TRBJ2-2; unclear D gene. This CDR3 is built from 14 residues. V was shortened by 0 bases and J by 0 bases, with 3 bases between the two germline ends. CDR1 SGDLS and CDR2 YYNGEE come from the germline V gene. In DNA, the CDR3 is TGTGCCAGCAGCGTAGGTACGAACACCGGGGAGCTGTTTTTT. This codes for CASSVGTNTGELFF.

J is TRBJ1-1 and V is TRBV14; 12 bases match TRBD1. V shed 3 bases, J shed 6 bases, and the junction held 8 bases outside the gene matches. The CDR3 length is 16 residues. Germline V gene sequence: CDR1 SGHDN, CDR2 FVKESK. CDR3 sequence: CASSQGVGTGGSEAFF. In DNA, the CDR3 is TGTGCCAGCAGCCAGGGGGTCGGGACAGGGGGCTCTGAAGCTTTCTTT.

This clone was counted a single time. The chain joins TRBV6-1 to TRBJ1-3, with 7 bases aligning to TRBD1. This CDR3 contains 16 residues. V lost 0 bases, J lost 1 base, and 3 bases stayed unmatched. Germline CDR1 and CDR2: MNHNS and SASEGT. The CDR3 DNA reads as TGTGCCAGCAGTGAAGCTCCAGGGGGTTCTGGAAACACCATATATTTT. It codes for CASSEAPGGSGNTIYF.

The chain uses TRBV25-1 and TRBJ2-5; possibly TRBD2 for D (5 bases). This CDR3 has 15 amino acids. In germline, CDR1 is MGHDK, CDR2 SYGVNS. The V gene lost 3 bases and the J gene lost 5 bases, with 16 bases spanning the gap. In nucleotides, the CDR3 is TGTGCCAGCAGTGACCACGGACTGACGGGGGAGACCCAGTACTTC. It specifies CASSDHGLTGETQYF.

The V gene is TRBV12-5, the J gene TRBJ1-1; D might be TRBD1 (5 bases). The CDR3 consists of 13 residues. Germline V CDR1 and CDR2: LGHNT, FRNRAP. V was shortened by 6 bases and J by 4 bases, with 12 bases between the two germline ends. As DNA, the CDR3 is TGTGCTAGTGGGAAAAGGGGAGGCACTGAAGCTTTCTTT. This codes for CASGKRGGTEAFF.

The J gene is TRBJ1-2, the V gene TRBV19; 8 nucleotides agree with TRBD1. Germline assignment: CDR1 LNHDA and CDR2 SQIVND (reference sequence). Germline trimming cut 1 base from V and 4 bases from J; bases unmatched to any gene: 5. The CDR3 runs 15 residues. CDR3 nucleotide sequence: TGTGCCAGTAGTATAGCGGCAGGGGGCCGCTATGGCTACACCTTC. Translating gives CASSIAAGGRYGYTF.

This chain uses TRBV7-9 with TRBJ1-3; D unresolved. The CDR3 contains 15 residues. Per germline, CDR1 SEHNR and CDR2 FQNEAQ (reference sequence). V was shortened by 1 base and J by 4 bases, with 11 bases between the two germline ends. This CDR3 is CASSLERGVGNTIYF. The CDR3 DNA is TGTGCCAGCAGCTTAGAACGCGGGGTAGGAAACACCATATATTTT.

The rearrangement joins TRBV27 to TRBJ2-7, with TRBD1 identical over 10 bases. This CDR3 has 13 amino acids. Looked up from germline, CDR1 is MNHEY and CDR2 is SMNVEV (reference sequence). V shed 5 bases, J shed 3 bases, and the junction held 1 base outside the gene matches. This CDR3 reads CASSRTGGYEQYF. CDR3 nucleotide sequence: TGTGCCAGCAGTCGGACAGGGGGCTACGAGCAGTACTTC.